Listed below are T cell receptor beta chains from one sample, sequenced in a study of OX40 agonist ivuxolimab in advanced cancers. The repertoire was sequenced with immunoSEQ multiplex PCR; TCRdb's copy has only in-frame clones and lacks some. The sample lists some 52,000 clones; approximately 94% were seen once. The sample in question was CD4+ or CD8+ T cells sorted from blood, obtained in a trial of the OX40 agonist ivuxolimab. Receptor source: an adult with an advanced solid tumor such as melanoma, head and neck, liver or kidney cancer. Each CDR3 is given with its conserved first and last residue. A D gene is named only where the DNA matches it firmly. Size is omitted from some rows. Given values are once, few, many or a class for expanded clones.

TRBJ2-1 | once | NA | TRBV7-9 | CASSSQGPYNEQFF | TGTGCCAGCAGCTCCCAGGGGCCCTACAATGAGCAGTTCTTC
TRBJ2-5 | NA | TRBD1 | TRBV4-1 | CASSQGTGGEETQYF | TGCGCCAGCAGCCAAGGGACAGGGGGCGAGGAGACCCAGTACTTC
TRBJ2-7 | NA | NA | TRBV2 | CASSENSAPFYEQYF | TGTGCCAGCAGTGAAAATAGTGCCCCCTTTTACGAGCAGTACTTC
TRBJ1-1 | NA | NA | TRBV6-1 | CASRVSEAFF | TGTGCCAGCAGGGTTTCTGAAGCTTTCTTT
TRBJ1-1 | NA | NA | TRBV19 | CASKISGSVAFF | TGTGCCAGTAAAATAAGCGGATCGGTAGCTTTCTTT
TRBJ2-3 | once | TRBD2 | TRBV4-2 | CASSHQSAPGLAGVTDTQYF | TGTGCCAGCAGCCATCAATCCGCCCCTGGACTAGCGGGGGTCACAGATACGCAGTATTTT
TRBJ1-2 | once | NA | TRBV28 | CASSVYLGRESGYTF | TGTGCCAGCAGTGTCTACCTTGGACGGGAGTCAGGCTACACCTTC
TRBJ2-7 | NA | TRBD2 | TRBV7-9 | CASSLSMGGYEQYF | TGTGCCAGCAGCTTATCAATGGGGGGGTACGAGCAGTACTTC
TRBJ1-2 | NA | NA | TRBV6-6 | CASSYPWEVEGYTF | TGTGCCAGCAGTTACCCCTGGGAGGTGGAAGGCTACACCTTC
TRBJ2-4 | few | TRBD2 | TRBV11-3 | CASSFGPSGRYLVAKNIQYF | TGTGCCAGCAGCTTTGGGCCTAGCGGGAGGTACCTTGTGGCCAAAAACATTCAGTACTTC
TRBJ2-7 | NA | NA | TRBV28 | CASSLRRVGEQYF | TGTGCCAGCAGTTTACGCAGGGTAGGCGAGCAGTACTTC
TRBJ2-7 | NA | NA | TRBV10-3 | CAISHNAYEQYF | TGTGCCATCAGTCATAACGCCTACGAGCAGTACTTC
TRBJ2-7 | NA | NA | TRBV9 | CASSPGGSGSYEQYF | TGTGCCAGCAGCCCCGGGGGTAGCGGATCCTACGAGCAGTACTTC
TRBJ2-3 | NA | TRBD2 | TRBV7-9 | CASSSGLAASTDTQYF | TGTGCCAGCAGCTCGGGACTAGCGGCAAGCACAGATACGCAGTATTTT
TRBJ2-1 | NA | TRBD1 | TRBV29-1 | CSVGGGGSTYNEQFF | TGCAGCGTTGGAGGGGGCGGGTCCACCTACAATGAGCAGTTCTTC
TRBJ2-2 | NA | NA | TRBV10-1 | CASSRDTGELFF | TGCGCCAGCAGTAGGGACACCGGGGAGCTGTTTTTT
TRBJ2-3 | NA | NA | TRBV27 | CASSRGDTQYF | TGTGCCAGCAGTCGAGGAGATACGCAGTATTTT
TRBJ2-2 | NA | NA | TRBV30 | CAWSVFLRGELFF | TGTGCCTGGAGTGTTTTCTTAAGAGGGGAGCTGTTTTTT
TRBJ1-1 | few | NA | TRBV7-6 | CASQGGTEAFF | TGTGCCAGCCAAGGGGGCACTGAAGCTTTCTTT
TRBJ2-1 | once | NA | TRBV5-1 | CASSLVAAYNEQFF | TGCGCCAGCAGCTTGGTTGCGGCTTACAATGAGCAGTTCTTC